The 4 T cell receptor beta chains below were found in one sample sequenced in a study of breast tumors, draining lymph nodes, adjacent tissues. Axillary draining lymph nodes of breast cancer patients supplied the node samples. One entry per CDR3 protein results from TCRdb running MiXCR on the multiplex PCR reads. The sample shows about 180,000 distinct CDR3 sequences, about 33% of them seen only once. The sequenced material came from axillary lymph node tissue. The source of these receptors is a female donor with breast cancer. Some clones in this sample may be carry-over from other donors' samples.

There are many counts of this clonotype. This chain links TRBV29-1 with TRBJ2-3, with 7 bases that match TRBD1. The trim removed 6 bases at V and 1 base at J, leaving 7 bases unmatched. Per the germline V gene, CDR1 is SQVTM and CDR2 is ANQGSEA. CDR3 size: 14 residues. The CDR3 loop is CSVPHDRGTDTQYF. The CDR3, as DNA: TGCAGCGTCCCGCATGACAGGGGCACAGATACGCAGTATTTT.

This clonotype was recorded at least ten times. CDR3 amino acids: CASSGPQGEIGGYTF. DNA of the CDR3: TGTGCCAGCAGTGGCCCCCAGGGGGAAATCGGGGGCTACACCTTC. The J gene is TRBJ1-2, the V gene TRBV2; TRBD1 aligns across 7 bases. From germline, CDR1 is SNHLY and CDR2 FYNNEI. The CDR3 length is 15 residues. The J segment lost 8 bases and the V segment lost 4 bases, leaving 13 bases of the junction unmatched.

This clonotype was detected ten times or more. The chain combines TRBV7-9 with TRBJ2-2, with TRBD2 matching 7 bases. CDR1 SEHNR and CDR2 FQNEAQ come from the germline V gene (reference sequence). The V and J ends lost 2 bases and 6 bases, in that order; junction bases with no gene match: 6. The CDR3 length is 15 residues. CDR3 sequence: CASSLLAELAGELFF. The CDR3 nucleotides are TGTGCCAGCAGCTTACTAGCGGAGCTGGCCGGGGAGCTGTTTTTT.

This clonotype was seen at least ten times. CDR3 residues: CASSPRTSGYEQYF. CDR3 nucleotides: TGTGCCAGCAGCCCCCGGACTAGCGGCTACGAGCAGTACTTC. This rearrangement joins TRBV9 to TRBJ2-7, with 10 bases aligning to TRBD2. The CDR3 consists of 14 residues. CDR1 is SGDLS, CDR2 YYNGEE, per germline. V lost 4 bases to trimming and J lost 3 bases; unmatched junction nucleotides: 4.